These 7 T cell receptor beta chains share one sample of origin, sequenced in a study of OX40 agonist ivuxolimab in advanced cancers. Assay used: immunoSEQ multiplex PCR; TCRdb lists only in-frame clones, some missing. The table lists 70,000 or so clones, approximately 91% of them singletons. The sequencing here drew on CD4+ or CD8+ T cells sorted from blood, taken in a trial of the OX40 agonist ivuxolimab. The receptors were gathered from an adult with an advanced solid tumor such as melanoma, head and neck, liver or kidney cancer.

V usage is TRBV5-4 and J usage is TRBJ2-6, with D possibly being TRBD2 (5 bases). Trimming pared 2 bases from V and 0 bases from J, leaving 12 bases between. The CDR3 consists of 17 residues. The germline V gene has CDR1 SGHNT and CDR2 YYREEE (reference sequence). CDR3 loop: CASSFGGRDSGANVLTF. The CDR3 bases are TGTGCCAGCAGCTTCGGAGGAAGAGACTCTGGGGCCAACGTCCTGACTTTC.

This rearrangement joins TRBV6-1 to TRBJ2-7; 15 bases map to TRBD2. The germline V gene has CDR1 MNHNS and CDR2 SASEGT. The CDR3 is made up of 16 amino acids. Trimming took 0 bases from V and 4 from J; bases not matched to a gene: 1. The CDR3 region is CASSEAGTSGRYEQYF. CDR3 DNA sequence: TGTGCCAGCAGTGAAGCCGGGACTAGCGGGAGGTACGAGCAGTACTTC.

This chain connects TRBV25-1 to TRBJ2-1; 8 bases are shared with TRBD2. Trimming took 8 bases from V and 9 from J; bases not matched to a gene: 12. Germline values: CDR1 MGHDK, CDR2 SYGVNS. The length of the CDR3 is 14 residues. CDR3 sequence reads: CASAWSGRVGEQFF. CDR3 bases: TGTGCCAGCGCCTGGAGCGGGAGAGTGGGTGAGCAGTTCTTC.

The V call is TRBV19, the J call TRBJ2-3, with D tentatively TRBD1 or TRBD2 (5 bases each). V was shortened by 3 bases and J by 2 bases, with 9 bases between the two germline ends. The CDR3 extends over 14 amino acids. The germline gives CDR1 LNHDA, CDR2 SQIVND (reference sequence). DNA of the CDR3: TGTGCCAGTAGTATGACGGGACCCACAGATACGCAGTATTTT. Amino acid sequence: CASSMTGPTDTQYF.

This chain uses TRBV28 with TRBJ1-4, with D perhaps TRBD1 (5 bases). This CDR3 is 16 amino acids long. Looked up from germline, CDR1 is MDHEN and CDR2 is SYDVKM. The V and J ends lost 6 bases and 4 bases respectively, with 18 bases between them. Here the CDR3 reads CASSLTSPGFNEKLFF. The CDR3 bases are TGTGCCAGCAGCCTAACTTCTCCAGGGTTTAATGAAAAACTGTTTTTT.

The gene calls are TRBV7-9 and TRBJ1-4, with D possibly being TRBD1 (5 bases). CDR1 is SEHNR and CDR2 is FQNEAQ in the germline V gene (reference sequence). V was pared by 5 bases and J by 1 base, with 5 bases between. The CDR3 covers 13 residues. The CDR3 is CASSRGTNEKLFF. The CDR3 DNA reads TGTGCCAGCAGCAGGGGAACTAATGAAAAACTGTTTTTT.

The CDR3 loop reads CASTYQTGTLEGYTF. The CDR3 DNA is TGTGCCAGCACTTACCAAACCGGGACCCTGGAGGGCTACACCTTC. The chain couples TRBV7-9 to TRBJ1-2; D may be TRBD1 (5 bases). V shed 7 bases and J shed 8 bases, with 23 bases lying between them. The germline V gene has CDR1 SEHNR and CDR2 FQNEAQ (reference sequence). The CDR3 loop spans 15 amino acids.